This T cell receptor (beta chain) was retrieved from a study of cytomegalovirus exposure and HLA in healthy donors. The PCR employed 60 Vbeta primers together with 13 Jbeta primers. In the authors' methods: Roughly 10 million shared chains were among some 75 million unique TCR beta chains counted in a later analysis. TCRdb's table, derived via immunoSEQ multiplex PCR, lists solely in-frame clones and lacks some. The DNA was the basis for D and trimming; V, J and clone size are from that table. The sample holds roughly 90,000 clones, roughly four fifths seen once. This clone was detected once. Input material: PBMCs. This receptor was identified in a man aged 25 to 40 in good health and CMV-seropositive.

The CDR3 loop reads CASSPRTGGNTEAFF. In DNA form, the CDR3 reads TGTGCCAGCAGCCCCCGGACAGGCGGGAACACTGAAGCTTTCTTT. This chain joins TRBV9 and TRBJ1-1; 7 nucleotides align to TRBD1. Germline trimming cut 4 bases from V and 1 base from J; bases unmatched to any gene: 7. Germline values: CDR1 SGDLS, CDR2 YYNGEE. This CDR3 has 15 amino acids.